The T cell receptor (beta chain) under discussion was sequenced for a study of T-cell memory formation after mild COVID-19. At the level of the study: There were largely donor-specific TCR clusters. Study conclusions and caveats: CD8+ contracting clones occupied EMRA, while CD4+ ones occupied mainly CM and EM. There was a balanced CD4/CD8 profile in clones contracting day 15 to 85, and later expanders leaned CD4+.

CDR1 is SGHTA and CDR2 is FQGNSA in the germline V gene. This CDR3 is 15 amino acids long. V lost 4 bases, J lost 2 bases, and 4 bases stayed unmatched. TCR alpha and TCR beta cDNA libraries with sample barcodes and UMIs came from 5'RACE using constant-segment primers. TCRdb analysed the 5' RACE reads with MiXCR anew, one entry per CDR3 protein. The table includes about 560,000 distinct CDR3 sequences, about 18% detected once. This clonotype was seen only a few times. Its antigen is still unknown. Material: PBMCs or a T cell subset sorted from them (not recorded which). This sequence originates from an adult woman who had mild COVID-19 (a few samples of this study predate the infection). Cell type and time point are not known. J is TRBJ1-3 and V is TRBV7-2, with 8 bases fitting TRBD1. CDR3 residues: CASSSRGPTGNTIYF. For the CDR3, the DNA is TGTGCCAGCAGCTCCAGGGGGCCAACTGGAAACACCATATATTTT.